Each of the 2 T cell receptor beta chains below was sequenced from the same sample in a study of T cell repertoires in cytomegalovirus infection. TCRdb re-called the reads with MiXCR, one entry per CDR3 protein. The sample records about 260,000 distinct CDR3 sequences, roughly 13% being singletons. Material: PBMCs. These receptors all come from a human donor in good health (CMV status not recorded). Some clones in this sample may be carry-over from other donors' samples.

This clonotype occurred a few times. The chain has TRBV7-9 and TRBJ2-7; D might be TRBD1 or TRBD2, each matching 5 bases. Trimming cost V 4 bases and J 2 bases, with 9 bases left between them. The germline V gene has CDR1 SEHNR and CDR2 FQNEAQ (reference sequence). The CDR3 consists of 13 residues. Written as DNA, the CDR3 is TGTGCCAGCAGCTCCGGGACCCCCTACGAGCAGTACTTC. Translating it yields CASSSGTPYEQYF.

This clonotype was observed many times. The V and J genes are TRBV11-3 and TRBJ2-1; D is unclear. The length of the CDR3 is 14 residues. Germline assignment: CDR1 SGHNT and CDR2 YENEEA. Trimming cost V 1 base and J 2 bases, with 6 bases left between them. The CDR3 loop reads CASSLGSAYNEQFF. CDR3 in DNA: TGTGCCAGCAGCTTAGGCTCAGCCTACAATGAGCAGTTCTTC.